This T cell receptor (beta chain) was identified during a study of cytomegalovirus exposure and HLA in healthy donors. TCRdb's table, derived via immunoSEQ multiplex PCR, lists solely in-frame clones and lacks some. Of fewer than 120,000 clones in the sample, roughly 90% were seen once. The sequence derives from a woman aged 30 to 39 in good health and CMV-seropositive. Sample: PBMCs.

CDR3 sequence reads: CASSLAPGLQNTEAFF. Written as DNA, the CDR3 is TGTGCCAGCAGCTTAGCCCCGGGACTCCAGAACACTGAAGCTTTCTTT. V usage is TRBV13 and J usage is TRBJ1-1; maybe TRBD1 (5 bases). The CDR3 spans 16 residues. Germline V gives CDR1 PRHDT, CDR2 FYEKMQ (reference sequence). V gave up 1 base and J gave up 1 base, with 13 bases separating them.